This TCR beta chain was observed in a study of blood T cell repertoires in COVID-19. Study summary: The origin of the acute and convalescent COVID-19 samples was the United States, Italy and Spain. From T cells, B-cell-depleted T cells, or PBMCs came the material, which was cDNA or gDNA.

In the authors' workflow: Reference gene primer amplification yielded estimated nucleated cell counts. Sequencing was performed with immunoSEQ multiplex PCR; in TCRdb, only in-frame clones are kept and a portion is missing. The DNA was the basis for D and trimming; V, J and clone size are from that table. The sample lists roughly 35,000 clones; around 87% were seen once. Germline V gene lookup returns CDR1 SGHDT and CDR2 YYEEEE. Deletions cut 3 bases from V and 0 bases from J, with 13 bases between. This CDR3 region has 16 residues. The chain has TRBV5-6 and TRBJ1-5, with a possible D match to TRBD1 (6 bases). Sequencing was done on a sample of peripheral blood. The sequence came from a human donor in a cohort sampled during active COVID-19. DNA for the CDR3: TGTGCCAGCAGCTCCTGGGGAGGGGGTAGCAATCAGCCCCAGCATTTT. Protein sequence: CASSSWGGGSNQPQHF.